This entry concerns a single T cell receptor (beta chain). What it binds is unknown. Method: immunoSEQ multiplex PCR; TCRdb's copy keeps in-frame clones and lacks some. The sample includes 30,000 to 40,000 clones, approximately 83% of them seen just once. The sample belongs to a study of T cells in localized non-small cell lung cancer. Study findings and constraints: Appearances in adjacent lung were noted for a median about 60 of the top 100 tumor clones. Higher blood T cell density went with longer overall survival.

Germline values: CDR1 SGHTA, CDR2 FQGNSA. The CDR3 runs 15 residues. Trimming at V came to 3 bases and at J to 6 bases, leaving 7 bases not matched to a gene. Here the sequenced sample was peripheral blood, taken before any cancer treatment. The source is a man between 35 and 75 years old with stage I lung adenocarcinoma. This chain connects TRBV7-2 to TRBJ2-3; 9 nucleotides match TRBD2. CDR3 region: CASSFSSGRSDTQYF. CDR3 nucleotides: TGTGCCAGCAGCTTTAGTAGCGGGAGATCGGATACGCAGTATTTT.